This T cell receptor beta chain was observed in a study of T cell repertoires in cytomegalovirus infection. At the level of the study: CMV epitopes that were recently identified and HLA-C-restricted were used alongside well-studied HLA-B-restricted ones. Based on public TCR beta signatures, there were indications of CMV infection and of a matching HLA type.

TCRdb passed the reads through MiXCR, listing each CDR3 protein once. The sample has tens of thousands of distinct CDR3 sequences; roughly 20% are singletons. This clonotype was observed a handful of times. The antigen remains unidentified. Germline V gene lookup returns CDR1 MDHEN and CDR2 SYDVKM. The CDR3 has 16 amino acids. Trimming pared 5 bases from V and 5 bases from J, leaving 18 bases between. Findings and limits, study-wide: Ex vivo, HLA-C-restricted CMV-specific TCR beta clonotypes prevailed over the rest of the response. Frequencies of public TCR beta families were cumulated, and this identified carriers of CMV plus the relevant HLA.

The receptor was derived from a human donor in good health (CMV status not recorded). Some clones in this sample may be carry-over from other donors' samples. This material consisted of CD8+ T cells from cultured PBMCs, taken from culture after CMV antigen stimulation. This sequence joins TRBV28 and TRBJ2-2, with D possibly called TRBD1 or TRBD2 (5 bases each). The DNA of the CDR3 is TGTGCCAGCAGTCCAGTAGGGACGGGAAGAACCGGGGAGCTGTTTTTT. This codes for CASSPVGTGRTGELFF.